The TCR beta chain under discussion was sequenced for a study of blood T cell repertoires in COVID-19. This CDR3 has 16 residues. V gave up 5 bases and J gave up 0 bases, with 14 bases separating them. CDR1 and CDR2 (germline): SGHTA, FQGNSA. Original handling: Using reference gene primer amplification, nucleated cell counts were estimated. Here immunoSEQ multiplex PCR was the method, and the copy in TCRdb shows in-frame clones only, minus some. The V and J calls and clone size are taken from that table; D and trimming were inferred from the DNA. Here the sample spans 400,000 to 500,000 clones, nearly 90% being singletons.

The receptor's source is a woman under 30 who had been exposed to COVID-19. This sequence joins TRBV7-2 and TRBJ1-3; D possibly corresponds to TRBD1 (5 bases). Sample: PBMCs or T cells enriched from blood (not recorded which). The DNA for the CDR3 is TGTGCCAGCAGCCCAGATAGGGGCCACTCTGGAAACACCATATATTTT. It specifies CASSPDRGHSGNTIYF.